This TCR beta chain was identified during a study of cytomegalovirus exposure and HLA in healthy donors. Both 60 Vbeta primers and 13 Jbeta primers went into the PCR. The repertoire was sequenced with immunoSEQ multiplex PCR; TCRdb's copy has only in-frame clones and lacks some. The data contain over 85,000 clones, 65% to 80% of them seen just once; the ten biggest clones take up 5.5% to 7%. With V trimmed by 0 bases and J by 4 bases, 5 bases remained unmatched. The length of the CDR3 is 16 residues. Germline CDR1 SGHTS, CDR2 YDEGEE. This TCR was recovered from a man aged 30 to 45 in good health and CMV-seropositive. The specimen sequenced was PBMCs. This chain joins TRBV5-8 and TRBJ2-2, with 8 bases lining up with TRBD1. The CDR3 spells CASSLDQGAGTGELFF. The CDR3, as DNA: TGTGCCAGCAGCTTGGATCAGGGGGCGGGCACCGGGGAGCTGTTTTTT.